These T cell receptor beta chains were read from a single sample in a study of control samples from healthy donors and cancer patients. TCRdb's table, derived via immunoSEQ multiplex PCR, lists solely in-frame clones and lacks some. Of tens of thousands of clones listed, 60% to 80% are singletons. The sequenced sample was formalin-fixed, paraffin-embedded tissue. Receptors originate from a male donor with melanoma. The CDR3 runs from the conserved cysteine through the conserved F or W. The D gene is left open where the match is weak. Some rows have no size entry. The others give once, few or many, or a class for an expanded clone.

abundance | j_gene | v_gene | d_gene | CDR3aa | CDR3nt
- | TRBJ2-7 | TRBV10-3 | - | CAISTGQGGEQYF | TGTGCCATCAGTACCGGGCAGGGAGGCGAGCAGTACTTC
- | TRBJ2-5 | TRBV6-6 | TRBD2 | CASSPGLVQETQYF | TGTGCCAGCAGTCCCGGACTAGTTCAAGAGACCCAGTACTTC
- | TRBJ2-7 | TRBV9 | TRBD1 | CASSVGTGVDEQYF | TGTGCCAGCAGCGTAGGGACAGGGGTCGACGAGCAGTACTTC
- | TRBJ2-1 | TRBV3-1/TRBV3-2 | - | CASRGPTGRYEQFF | TGTGCCAGCCGAGGGCCCACAGGGCGGTATGAGCAGTTCTTC
- | TRBJ1-4 | TRBV5-1 | - | CASRAQPNEKLFF | TGCGCCAGCCGGGCTCAGCCTAATGAAAAACTGTTTTTT
- | TRBJ2-2 | TRBV7-9 | - | CASSFEITGELFF | TGTGCCAGCAGCTTCGAAATTACCGGGGAGCTGTTTTTT
- | TRBJ2-1 | TRBV20-1 | TRBD2 | CSASLLAGGHYNEQFF | TGCAGTGCTAGTCTTCTAGCGGGAGGGCACTACAATGAGCAGTTCTTC
- | TRBJ2-2 | TRBV11-3 | - | CASSFNTGELFF | TGTGCCAGCAGCTTTAACACCGGGGAGCTGTTTTTT
- | TRBJ1-5 | TRBV10-3 | - | CAISRDSNQPQHF | TGTGCCATCAGCCGGGACAGCAATCAGCCCCAGCATTTT
- | TRBJ2-3 | TRBV28 | TRBD2 | CASSFLAGTDTQYF | TGTGCCAGCAGTTTTCTAGCGGGCACAGATACGCAGTATTTT
- | TRBJ2-7 | TRBV18 | - | CASSTSSYEQYF | TGTGCCAGCTCTACGTCGTCCTACGAGCAGTACTTC
many | TRBJ2-7 | TRBV29-1 | - | CSVEGVGGTDEQYF | TGCAGCGTTGAAGGGGTAGGAGGGACCGACGAGCAGTACTTC
few | TRBJ2-6 | TRBV28 | - | CATQTFTGANVLTF | TGTGCCACCCAAACTTTTACCGGGGCCAACGTCCTGACTTTC
- | TRBJ2-1 | TRBV5-5 | - | CASSLDPAGEQFF | TGTGCCAGCAGCTTGGATCCTGCTGGTGAGCAGTTCTTC
- | TRBJ1-5 | TRBV19 | - | CASSIDQRSFQPQHF | TGTGCCAGTAGTATAGACCAAAGGAGTTTTCAGCCCCAGCATTTT
- | TRBJ1-2 | TRBV28 | TRBD1 | CASRPGTGYVYTF | TGTGCCAGCAGACCCGGGACAGGGTACGTCTACACCTTC
- | TRBJ2-2 | TRBV6-5 | TRBD2 | CAGTAGEITGELFF | TGTGCCGGTACAGCGGGAGAGATTACCGGGGAGCTGTTTTTT
once | TRBJ2-5 | TRBV10-2 | - | CASSVTGLQETQYF | TGCGCCAGCAGTGTTACGGGTCTACAAGAGACCCAGTACTTC
- | TRBJ2-7 | TRBV19 | TRBD2 | CASSMMAGGVPYEQYF | TGTGCCAGTAGTATGATGGCGGGAGGAGTTCCTTACGAGCAGTACTTC
- | TRBJ2-3 | TRBV7-9 | TRBD2 | CASSFGTSDSPQYF | TGTGCCAGCAGCTTCGGGACTAGCGACTCGCCGCAGTATTTT
- | TRBJ2-7 | TRBV27 | TRBD1 | CASRERTGWYEQYF | TGTGCCAGCAGGGAACGGACAGGGTGGTACGAGCAGTACTTC
- | TRBJ1-5 | TRBV28 | - | CASSPLTIGGHSNQPQHF | TGTGCCAGCAGTCCCCTTACGATCGGGGGGCATAGCAATCAGCCCCAGCATTTT
- | TRBJ1-2 | TRBV28 | TRBD1 | CASSTPTGGARGYTF | TGTGCCAGCAGTACCCCGACAGGGGGCGCGAGGGGCTACACCTTC
once | TRBJ1-6 | TRBV28 | - | CASSFGGGGGSYNSPLHF | TGTGCCAGCAGTTTCGGTGGAGGGGGAGGCTCCTATAATTCACCCCTCCACTTT
- | TRBJ2-3 | TRBV19 | TRBD2 | CASSPRGLHTDTQYF | TGTGCCAGTAGCCCCCGGGGACTACACACAGATACGCAGTATTTT
- | TRBJ1-1 | TRBV28 | - | CASSLRWNGDTEAFF | TGTGCCAGCAGTTTAAGGTGGAATGGGGACACTGAAGCTTTCTTT
- | TRBJ2-5 | TRBV6-5 | - | CASSNSRTETQYF | TGTGCCAGCAGTAATTCGCGCACCGAGACCCAGTACTTC
- | TRBJ1-2 | TRBV19 | - | CASTESLDYGYTF | TGTGCCAGTACAGAATCCCTAGACTATGGCTACACCTTC
- | TRBJ1-2 | TRBV28 | TRBD1 | CASRLRTGGYGYTF | TGTGCCAGCAGACTCAGGACAGGGGGCTATGGCTACACCTTC
- | TRBJ2-2 | TRBV9 | - | CASSPRGTGELFF | TGTGCCAGCAGCCCCCGCGGGACCGGGGAGCTGTTTTTT
few | TRBJ2-6 | TRBV13 | - | CASSPRSQVLSYSGANVLTF | TGTGCCAGCAGCCCGAGATCCCAGGTTTTGTCCTACTCTGGGGCCAACGTCCTGACTTTC
- | TRBJ2-7 | TRBV7-6 | - | CASSSQKGNEQYF | TGTGCCAGCAGCTCGCAGAAGGGGAACGAGCAGTACTTC
- | TRBJ2-1 | TRBV19 | - | CASSIRVADEQFF | TGTGCCAGTAGTATACGGGTAGCAGACGAGCAGTTCTTC
- | TRBJ2-2 | TRBV5-1 | - | CASSLRQANTGELFF | TGCGCCAGCAGCTTGCGACAGGCGAACACCGGGGAGCTGTTTTTT
- | TRBJ2-1 | TRBV6-5 | - | CASRDGTPLGNEQFF | TGTGCCAGCAGAGACGGGACACCCCTAGGGAATGAGCAGTTCTTC
- | TRBJ2-2 | TRBV6-1 | TRBD2 | CASSEGSGRRHTGELFF | TGTGCCAGCAGTGAAGGTAGCGGGAGGAGACACACCGGGGAGCTGTTTTTT
- | TRBJ2-3 | TRBV7-3 | TRBD1 | CASSLDRGRPDTQYF | TGTGCCAGCAGCTTAGACAGGGGAAGGCCAGATACGCAGTATTTT
- | TRBJ2-5 | TRBV27 | TRBD2 | CASRRLAGEPQETQYF | TGTGCCAGCAGGAGGCTAGCGGGAGAGCCTCAAGAGACCCAGTACTTC
once | TRBJ2-6 | TRBV28 | - | CASIKYSGANVLTF | TGTGCCAGCATCAAGTACTCTGGGGCCAACGTCCTGACTTTC
- | TRBJ2-3 | TRBV5-6 | - | CASSSPRRQSTDTQYF | TGTGCCAGCAGCTCACCCCGGCGCCAATCCACAGATACGCAGTATTTT
- | TRBJ2-3 | TRBV30 | - | CAWSVVGRDTQYF | TGTGCCTGGAGTGTCGTGGGAAGGGATACGCAGTATTTT
few | TRBJ2-1 | TRBV7-3 | - | CASSLTRGLAGNNEQFF | TGTGCCAGCAGCTTAACGCGTGGCCTAGCAGGGAACAATGAGCAGTTCTTC
few | TRBJ1-2 | TRBV29-1 | TRBD1 | CSVEDGDRGLQAF | TGCAGCGTTGAAGATGGGGACAGGGGGTTACAGGCCTTC
- | TRBJ1-2 | TRBV4-1 | - | CASSQEVRGNGYTF | TGCGCCAGCAGCCAAGAAGTCAGGGGAAATGGCTACACCTTC
once | TRBJ2-1 | TRBV28 | - | CASSLESGSSYNEQFF | TGTGCCAGCAGTTTAGAAAGCGGTAGCTCCTACAATGAGCAGTTCTTC
- | TRBJ1-6 | TRBV6-5 | TRBD1 | CASRQGARNSPLHF | TGTGCCAGCAGGCAGGGGGCAAGGAATTCACCCCTCCACTTT
few | TRBJ2-1 | TRBV18 | - | CASSPWGSPNEQFF | TGTGCCAGCTCACCATGGGGCAGCCCAAATGAGCAGTTCTTC
- | TRBJ1-3 | TRBV5-1 | TRBD1 | CASSLTGGRDGNTIYF | TGCGCCAGCAGCTTGACAGGGGGTCGGGATGGAAACACCATATATTTT
few | TRBJ2-7 | TRBV6-7 | TRBD2 | CASSPGNSFWTSEAAYEQYF | TGTGCCAGCAGTCCCGGGAACAGCTTCTGGACTAGCGAGGCGGCCTACGAGCAGTACTTC